The clone carrying this T cell receptor beta chain was seen a single time. Germline lookup yields CDR1 MNHEY and CDR2 SVGAGI. This CDR3 is 16 amino acids long. V was shortened by 0 bases and J by 2 bases, with 14 bases between the two germline ends. Using about 220 ng DNA, around 30,000 T cell genomes, the sorted-subset replicate PCRs were run. As handled by the study authors: ImmunoSEQ supplied junction-only sequences lacking quality scores, so filtering was different. Here immunoSEQ multiplex PCR was the method, and the copy in TCRdb shows in-frame clones only, minus some. V, J and clone size derive from that table, while D and trimming were established from the DNA sequence. The sample contains about 2.3 million clones, just over 90% of which appear only once. This sample stems from a study of shared clonotypes between healthy human individuals. Looking at the study overall: Every donor yielded three CD4 naive, three CD4 memory, two CD8 naive and one CD8 memory plate.

Sequencing input: naive CD4+ T cells from PBMCs. Documented subset: CD45RA+ positively selected. The clonotype comes from a man younger than 30 in good health. Some clones in this sample may be carry-over from other donors' samples. The chain combines TRBV6-5 with TRBJ2-7, with D tentatively TRBD2 (5 bases). CDR3 sequence: CASSYSTIVHPYEQYF. The CDR3 DNA is TGTGCCAGCAGTTACTCGACTATAGTGCACCCCTACGAGCAGTACTTC.